Here is one T cell receptor beta chain with its context. The antigen it binds to is not known. One base away there is no much larger clone; base qualities are not given. V drops 3 bases and J drops 0 bases, leaving 9 bases in between. The CDR3 sequence holds 14 residues, the cysteine and phenylalanine included. The CDR3 DNA has 42 bases and is translated from base 1. The germline V gene (reference sequence) sets CDR1 to DFQATT and CDR2 to SNEGSKA. The sample is drawn from a study of blood T cell repertoires in COVID-19 (TCRdb year 2020). With regard to the full study: The collaborator samples originated in the United States, Italy and Spain and spanned the acute and convalescent phases of COVID-19. The material from the prospective study consisted of cDNA or gDNA derived from T cells, B-cell-depleted T cells, or PBMCs. Deeply sampled blood TCRbeta repertoires from subjects exposed to, actively infected with, or recovered from COVID-19 were included in the dataset. The repertoires were made available in a free public database intended to serve as a resource for research on the immune response to SARS-CoV-2. The samples were drawn from the first 160 participants of the ongoing ImmuneRACE study and from 1,254 subjects provided by 6 global collaborators. Nearly every sample came with metadata listing a de-identified subject ID, COVID-19 status, age in years and sex. Where available, HLA class I and class II types were obtained from metadata supplied by the sample provider rather than from assay-based typing.

Broad study findings and their caveats: The amount of clinical and demographic metadata varied by source and participant and was provided uncurated.

Whole blood was collected in K2EDTA tubes by collaborating institutions according to the institutions' own protocols. For TCRbeta analysis, collaborators shipped samples as frozen whole blood, isolated PBMCs, or DNA extracted from either of those sample types. TCRbeta CDR3 regions were amplified from genomic DNA by means of the immunoSEQ Assay, a bias-controlled multiplex PCR. The original methods were these. The number of nucleated cells in each sample was estimated by amplification of reference gene primers within the assay. To quantify the absolute abundance of each unique TCRbeta CDR3 rearrangement, sequence reads were collapsed and filtered. For each sample, productive Simpson clonality was calculated as the square root of Simpson's diversity index across productive rearrangements. The source is immuneACCESS, and TCRdb retained only in-frame sequences with V and J called. Part of the clones is not carried over; for the studies checked, unresolved V genes explain less than half of this, and the remainder is unexplained. V, J and clone size reflect that table, while D and trimming were determined from the DNA. The sample profile shows about 150,000 clones; roughly 80% of them were found once. The biggest ten clones account for 3.7% of the sample.

The sample taken for sequencing was peripheral blood. The V and J segments used are TRBV20-1 and TRBJ1-3, with the identity of the D gene unclear. The origin of this receptor is an elderly woman with acute or convalescent COVID-19. The nucleotide sequence reads TGCAGTGCTAGTGGAGCTTCCTCTGGAAACACCATATATTTT. Protein translation: CSASGASSGNTIYF.